This T cell receptor (beta chain) was found in a study of neoadjuvant nivolumab and ipilimumab in lung cancer (dated by TCRdb to about 2020). Describing the broader study: Nivolumab was given at 3 mg/kg intravenously on days 1, 15 and 29, and the combination arm added ipilimumab 1 mg/kg on day 1 only. For each study arm, the primary endpoint of the trial was the rate of major pathologic response (MPR) in the intention-to-treat population. In the trial, nearly 45 patients with operable NSCLC were treated, of whom approximately 23 were randomized to nivolumab monotherapy and roughly 20 to nivolumab plus ipilimumab. The study compared TCR repertoires in pretherapy (baseline) peripheral blood with TCR repertoires in tumors resected at surgery following neoadjuvant immune checkpoint blockade. Matched pretherapy and resected tumor pairs were analyzed for seven patients: four treated with nivolumab and three with nivolumab plus ipilimumab.

This clone occurred a few times. This clone's antigen is unknown. No clone much larger than this one lies a single base away; base qualities are absent. The library was made by the immunoSEQ multiplex PCR assay. In the source study's methods: Richness and clonality were used to summarize the repertoires, and clones that significantly expanded or contracted between pre- and post-therapy samples were identified. Entries here come from immuneACCESS through TCRdb and include only in-frame sequences with V and J called. Some clones fail to appear in such tables; in the studies checked, an unresolved V gene covers under half of the shortfall, and the cause of the remainder is unknown. V, J and clone size derive from that table, while D and trimming were established from the DNA sequence. This sample lists 7,500 to 10,000 clones; roughly four fifths were detected once. The top ten constitute about 3.5% of the sample.

What the work shows at the level of the full study, not this receptor alone: Pretherapy blood TCR richness correlated positively with richness in tumors resected after neoadjuvant therapy (Spearman R of about 0.82). A small number of samples underwent TCR sequencing. There was no significant correlation between TCR clonality and pathologic tumor regression, and just a single major-pathologic-response sample was available for the clonality-regression analysis. Resected tumors had greater TCR richness and clonality than tumor-adjacent uninvolved lung, and increases were observed in more dual-therapy-treated tumors. From pretherapy to surgery, tumor T-cell richness and clonality went up in three of three dual-therapy tumors, versus only two of four nivolumab-treated tumors.

From its cysteine to its phenylalanine, the CDR3 spans 13 amino acids. This entry keeps only the CDR3 DNA: 39 bases, framed from base 1. Trimming at the junction amounts to 1 base on V and 7 bases on J, and the germline ends lie 11 bases apart. From the germline V gene, CDR1 is SGHRS and CDR2 is YFSETQ. The intended sense of this specimen's time point label: pretherapy, before neoadjuvant immune checkpoint inhibitors. The samples were obtained from NEOSTAR, a phase 2 randomized trial that tested neoadjuvant nivolumab or nivolumab plus ipilimumab, followed by surgery, in operable NSCLC. The clonotype was recovered from an adult with non-small cell lung cancer. In this chain, TRBV5-1 is recombined with TRBJ1-2; no confident D gene assignment can be made. The sample was peripheral blood, taken before neoadjuvant nivolumab, alone or with ipilimumab. The DNA sequence is TGCGCCAGCAGCTTGTTGTCATCGGGTGGCTACACCTTC. Translated, it reads CASSLLSSGGYTF.